Listed below are T cell receptor beta chains from one sample, sequenced in a study of blood T cell repertoires in COVID-19. The repertoire was sequenced with immunoSEQ multiplex PCR; TCRdb's copy has only in-frame clones and lacks some. The data contain about 100,000 clones, less than 90% of them singletons. The sample taken for sequencing was peripheral blood. These receptors all come from a man younger than 45 in a cohort sampled during active COVID-19. CDR3s include the opening cysteine and the closing phenylalanine or tryptophan. Fields, in order: CDR3 protein, CDR3 DNA, J gene, V gene, clone size, D gene. The D gene is left open where the match is weak. For some rows the clone size is stated as once, few or many, or as a class when expanded; others skip it.

CASRSYRTSTDTQYF | TGTGCCAGCAGATCTTATAGAACCTCCACAGATACGCAGTATTTT | TRBJ2-3 | TRBV5-4 | - | -
CAWSVQAGSTDTQYF | TGTGCCTGGAGTGTACAGGCGGGAAGCACAGATACGCAGTATTTT | TRBJ2-3 | TRBV30 | - | -
CASSGRRGQWETQYF | TGTGCCAGCAGCGGTAGACGTGGGCAGTGGGAGACCCAGTACTTC | TRBJ2-5 | TRBV7-6 | once | -
CAWSATRANTEAFF | TGTGCCTGGAGCGCGACCAGGGCGAACACTGAAGCTTTCTTT | TRBJ1-1 | TRBV30 | - | -
CAISYRGDNSPLHF | TGTGCCATCAGCTACAGGGGAGATAATTCACCCCTCCACTTT | TRBJ1-6 | TRBV10-3 | - | TRBD1
CASSPTGAGFDTQYF | TGTGCCAGTAGCCCAACAGGGGCCGGTTTTGATACGCAGTATTTT | TRBJ2-3 | TRBV19 | - | TRBD1
CASSSTPAHTATNEKLFF | TGTGCCAGCAGCTCCACGCCCGCCCACACCGCAACTAATGAAAAACTGTTTTTT | TRBJ1-4 | TRBV5-6 | - | -
CASSDRIYGYTF | TGTGCCAGTTCGGACAGAATCTATGGCTACACCTTC | TRBJ1-2 | TRBV19 | few | -
CAGGQQETQYF | TGTGCAGGGGGCCAACAAGAGACCCAGTACTTC | TRBJ2-5 | TRBV6-1 | - | TRBD1
CAWSGQGHQPQHF | TGTGCCTGGAGTGGACAGGGTCATCAGCCCCAGCATTTT | TRBJ1-5 | TRBV30 | - | TRBD1
CASSLLGTGSTEAFF | TGTGCCAGCAGTTTGCTCGGGACAGGGTCAACTGAAGCTTTCTTT | TRBJ1-1 | TRBV6-2/TRBV6-3 | - | TRBD1
CASSFFRGSSYEQYF | TGTGCCAGCAGCTTTTTTCGGGGGTCATCCTACGAGCAGTACTTC | TRBJ2-7 | TRBV7-8 | - | -
CAISYTANTEAFF | TGTGCCATCAGTTATACAGCGAACACTGAAGCTTTCTTT | TRBJ1-1 | TRBV10-3 | once | -
CASSWRPGDTQYF | TGTGCCAGCAGCTGGCGACCGGGGGATACGCAGTATTTT | TRBJ2-3 | TRBV5-4 | - | -
CAISESGGGYTF | TGTGCCATCAGTGAGTCAGGGGGTGGCTACACCTTC | TRBJ1-2 | TRBV10-3 | - | -
CAWRRGQMNTEAFF | TGTGCCTGGAGACGAGGGCAAATGAACACTGAAGCTTTCTTT | TRBJ1-1 | TRBV30 | - | -
CASSRGRGQAYEQYF | TGTGCCAGCAGCAGGGGGAGGGGACAGGCCTACGAGCAGTACTTC | TRBJ2-7 | TRBV7-2 | once | -
CASSKGENTGELFF | TGCGCCAGCAGCAAAGGGGAGAACACCGGGGAGCTGTTTTTT | TRBJ2-2 | TRBV10-1 | few | -
CASSTGPDRRLNIQYF | TGTGCCAGCTCAACGGGCCCTGACAGGCGGTTGAACATTCAGTACTTC | TRBJ2-4 | TRBV18 | - | -
CSVSEETQYF | TGCAGCGTTTCGGAAGAGACCCAGTACTTC | TRBJ2-5 | TRBV29-1 | - | -
CASSLGPSAGQETQYF | TGTGCCAGCAGCTTAGGTCCCTCAGCAGGGCAAGAGACCCAGTACTTC | TRBJ2-5 | TRBV11-2 | - | -
CASSKGGLAGANVLTF | TGTGCCAGCAGCAAAGGTGGGCTGGCTGGGGCCAACGTCCTGACTTTC | TRBJ2-6 | TRBV21-1 | - | -
CASRPWSGVNTEAFF | TGTGCCAGCCGGCCGTGGTCGGGGGTGAACACTGAAGCTTTCTTT | TRBJ1-1 | TRBV28 | - | -
CASMSGGAKIDEQYF | TGTGCCAGCATGAGCGGGGGGGCCAAAATTGACGAGCAGTACTTC | TRBJ2-7 | TRBV6-6 | - | TRBD2
CASSLFHSGIGATEAFF | TGTGCCAGCAGCTTATTTCATTCTGGCATAGGGGCCACTGAAGCTTTCTTT | TRBJ1-1 | TRBV11-2 | - | -
CASSSPGGPDTQYF | TGTGCCAGCAGCTCGCCCGGTGGGCCAGATACGCAGTATTTT | TRBJ2-3 | TRBV5-4 | once | -
CASSLAASGGASYEQYF | TGTGCCAGCAGCTTAGCGGCTAGCGGGGGGGCCTCCTACGAGCAGTACTTC | TRBJ2-7 | TRBV7-2 | - | TRBD2
CSLHRDRISPVPSGNTIYF | TGCAGCCTTCATCGGGACAGGATCTCCCCTGTCCCCTCTGGAAACACCATATATTTT | TRBJ1-3 | TRBV29-1 | - | TRBD1
CAISVQGGDYGYTF | TGTGCCATCAGCGTCCAGGGGGGAGACTATGGCTACACCTTC | TRBJ1-2 | TRBV10-3 | - | TRBD1
CASSVSIAVGVSYEQYF | TGTGCCAGCAGTGTTAGTATAGCGGTAGGGGTCTCCTACGAGCAGTACTTC | TRBJ2-7 | TRBV2 | - | -
CAWRKTGLAGANVLTF | TGTGCCTGGAGGAAAACAGGGTTAGCTGGGGCCAACGTCCTGACTTTC | TRBJ2-6 | TRBV30 | few | -
CASNPGGASTDTQYF | TGTGCCAGCAACCCGGGGGGGGCTAGCACAGATACGCAGTATTTT | TRBJ2-3 | TRBV3-1/TRBV3-2 | - | TRBD2
CASSFDSSSPYNEQFF | TGTGCCAGCAGCTTTGATAGCTCAAGTCCCTACAATGAGCAGTTCTTC | TRBJ2-1 | TRBV5-4 | - | -
CASRFGGDSTDTQYF | TGCGCCAGCAGGTTCGGGGGGGATAGCACAGATACGCAGTATTTT | TRBJ2-3 | TRBV5-1 | - | TRBD2
CASSLAGRDQPQHF | TGCGCCAGCAGCTTGGCGGGCAGGGATCAGCCCCAGCATTTT | TRBJ1-5 | TRBV5-1 | - | -
CASGLADRGGGPDTQYF | TGTGCTAGTGGTTTGGCCGACCGGGGGGGCGGCCCAGATACGCAGTATTTT | TRBJ2-3 | TRBV12-5 | - | TRBD2
CASSFLQGGHYEQYF | TGTGCCAGCAGTTTCCTTCAGGGGGGCCACTACGAGCAGTACTTC | TRBJ2-7 | TRBV6-2/TRBV6-3 | - | -
CASSLVSAGSSYEQYF | TGTGCCAGCAGCTTAGTTTCGGCGGGGAGCTCCTACGAGCAGTACTTC | TRBJ2-7 | TRBV7-8 | - | -
CASSSGGARYNEQFF | TGCGCCAGCAGCTCCGGGGGGGCTCGCTACAATGAGCAGTTCTTC | TRBJ2-1 | TRBV5-1 | - | TRBD2
CASSKGQGGETQYF | TGTGCCAGTAGTAAGGGACAGGGGGGAGAGACCCAGTACTTC | TRBJ2-5 | TRBV19 | - | TRBD1
CAIKDDRVSEQYF | TGTGCCATCAAGGATGACAGGGTCTCCGAGCAGTACTTC | TRBJ2-7 | TRBV10-3 | few | TRBD1
CASSLIATGTQYF | TGTGCCAGCAGCTTAATCGCGACGGGGACCCAGTACTTC | TRBJ2-5 | TRBV7-9 | - | -
CASSGANPDSSYGYTF | TGTGCCAGCAGCGGGGCCAACCCGGACAGTAGCTATGGCTACACCTTC | TRBJ1-2 | TRBV9 | - | -
CASSLQRVGRGYTF | TGTGCCAGCAGCTTGCAGCGGGTGGGCCGTGGCTACACCTTC | TRBJ1-2 | TRBV7-2 | - | -
CASSSGGQGRQETQYF | TGTGCCAGCAGCTCGGGGGGACAGGGGAGACAAGAGACCCAGTACTTC | TRBJ2-5 | TRBV11-2 | - | TRBD1
CATLDGSTDTQYF | TGTGCCACCCTAGACGGAAGCACAGATACGCAGTATTTT | TRBJ2-3 | TRBV10-3 | - | -
CASSPQETQYF | TGTGCCAGCAGTCCACAAGAGACCCAGTACTTC | TRBJ2-5 | TRBV6-6 | - | -
CASSLVAGGRQPQHF | TGTGCCAGCAGCTTAGTGGCAGGGGGTCGGCAGCCCCAGCATTTT | TRBJ1-5 | TRBV7-2 | - | TRBD1
CASSASGGPRTDTQYF | TGTGCCAGCAGTGCTAGCGGGGGGCCGCGCACAGATACGCAGTATTTT | TRBJ2-3 | TRBV2 | - | TRBD2
CASSPGIGAEAFF | TGTGCCAGCTCACCGGGCATAGGGGCTGAAGCTTTCTTT | TRBJ1-1 | TRBV18 | - | -